This T cell receptor (beta chain) was captured in a study of PD-1 and CTLA-4 blockade in melanoma. Sequenced by immunoSEQ multiplex PCR; TCRdb stores in-frame clones only, minus some. The data show 28,000 or so clones, 85% to 95% seen once. Notes on this clone: The germline gene is not matched at one end of the junction; a read error may be the cause.

The CDR3 is made up of 16 amino acids. Germline CDR1 is SNHLY and CDR2 is FYNNEI. Material: CD8+ T cells from peripheral blood, obtained from a patient given anti-PD-1 treatment. This sequence originates from a human donor with melanoma. The V gene is TRBV2, the J gene TRBJ2-5; TRBD2 agrees at 11 bases. The CDR3, as DNA: TGTGCCAGCAGGGAAGTACTAGCGGGAGCCAGGGAGACCCAGTACTTC. Translation gives CASREVLAGARETQYF. The variable domain in full, with the rest retrieved from reference TRBV2 and TRBJ2-5, is EPEVTQTPSHQVTQMGQEVILRCVPISNHLYFYWYRQILGQKVEFLVSFYNNEISEKSEIFDDQFSVERPDGSNFTLKIRSTKLEDSAMYFCASREVLAGARETQYFGPGTRLLVL.